This TCR beta chain was identified in a study of immune heterogeneity within non-small cell lung tumors (dated by TCRdb to the late 2010s). In terms of the full investigation: By histology, the tumors were a few squamous cell carcinomas, around 10 non-squamous carcinomas and 1 tumor not otherwise specified. Neoantigen binding to each patient's HLA alleles was predicted with netMHCpan-3.0 for mutant peptides of 8 to 11 amino acids. TCR repertoires were analyzed from roughly 53 tumor loci of some 14 patients, whereas transcriptome data were available for only about 46 loci from roughly twelve patients. Whole-exome sequencing, RNA-seq and TCR beta repertoire sequencing were combined for multiple spatially distinct regions from each NSCLC tumor so that intratumoral immune heterogeneity could be examined.

The TCR beta CDR3 region was amplified with a multiplex PCR system whose first round of approximately 10 cycles used 32 V-gene forward primers and 13 J-gene reverse primers. The first PCR round was done with a QIAGEN Multiplex PCR Kit, and the primer sequences were filed in Chinese patent CN105087789A. Illumina universal primers were attached in a second round of PCR run with the Phusion High-Fidelity PCR Kit. TCR libraries were paired-end sequenced at 151 bp read length on the Illumina HiSeq X Ten platform. In the authors' own workflow: Reads lacking multiplex PCR primers were removed with Cutadapt, read pairs were merged with PEAR, and CDR3 regions were called with MiXCR default settings. Shannon entropy measured repertoire diversity, and clonality was calculated as one minus the Shannon entropy divided by the ln of the count of productive unique sequences. Clonotypes present at frequencies of at least 0.5% were defined as dominant or high-frequency T-cell clones. TCRdb passed the public sequencing reads through fastp at Q25 and MiXCR, retaining productive beta sequences. CDR3 protein duplicates are merged, each entry listing the most common genes and DNA. TCRdb assigned the V and J calls; the authors' analysis was not used. The sample table records about 21,000 distinct CDR3 sequences; less than 35% of these occur just once. The ten largest clonotypes hold 4.4% of the sample.

Inclusive of the bounding cysteine and phenylalanine, the CDR3 is 15 residues long. The only DNA kept is the CDR3, 45 bases in frame from the first base. The germline ends are 15 bases apart after V is trimmed by 4 bases and J by 2 bases. From the germline V gene (reference sequence), CDR1 is SEHNR and CDR2 is FQNEAQ. Genomic DNA extracted from bulk tumor tissue served as TCR template, with roughly 610 ng gDNA amplified per sample. During surgery, several biopsies were collected from each primary tumor and placed as far from one another as possible within the tumor mass. The study cohort was described as untreated, and patients were newly diagnosed NSCLC cases undergoing curative surgery. Donors were some 15 newly diagnosed non-small cell lung cancer patients undergoing surgery with curative intent. Resected tumor masses were reviewed by two independent pathologists. Sequencing was performed only on DNA and RNA samples of high quality.

Study-wide findings and limitations: Individual patients mostly had different high-frequency TCR beta clonotypes. Within a given patient, the same dominant CDR3B clonotypes showed up repeatedly across loci, although different tumor locations also carried unique high-frequency clones. A moderate positive correlation (R 0.3 to 0.35), which was statistically significant, linked local T-cell repertoire clonality to local tumor mutational burden.

This clonotype has only a few counts. There is no known antigen for this receptor. Nothing much larger sits one base from this clone, and base qualities are not available. The TCR was taken from a man aged 35 to 55 with non-small cell lung cancer. The material sequenced was lung tumor tissue. The sequence links TRBV7-9 to TRBJ2-7; the D gene is not confidently resolved. Here the CDR3 is given as CASSSPGSLPYEQYF. The DNA sequence reads TGTGCCAGCAGCTCCCCCGGGTCATTACCCTACGAGCAGTACTTC.